This entry lists 28 T cell receptor beta chains sequenced from one sample in a study of T-cell memory formation after mild COVID-19. TCRdb re-derived calls from the 5' RACE reads in MiXCR, one entry per CDR3 protein. The profile covers a few hundred thousand distinct CDR3 sequences, with 25% to 35% appearing a single time and over 9.5% taken by the ten largest. What was sequenced was PBMCs or a T cell subset sorted from them (not recorded which). These receptors were taken from an adult woman who had mild COVID-19 (a few samples of this study predate the infection). Cell type and time point are not known.

The gene calls are TRBV18 and TRBJ1-2; D is unresolved. The CDR3 totals 11 residues. In germline, CDR1 is KGHSH, CDR2 LQKENI. The V and J ends lost 3 bases and 9 bases respectively, with 8 bases between them. The chain's CDR3 is CASSPTDSYTF. The CDR3 DNA sequence: TGTGCCAGCTCACCCACTGACAGCTACACCTTC.

This chain uses TRBV12-3 or TRBV12-4 with TRBJ1-3, with D perhaps matching TRBD1 (6 bases). V gave up 1 base and J gave up 4 bases, with 14 bases separating them. This CDR3 is built from 16 residues. The CDR3 DNA follows: TGTGCCAGCAGTTTAGACCCAACAGGGACAGGAAACACCATATATTTT. Translated, it gives CASSLDPTGTGNTIYF.

This clonotype was recorded only once. V gene TRBV7-2 combines with J gene TRBJ2-7; no firm D call. CDR1 and CDR2 from the germline V gene are SGHTA and FQGNSA. There are 14 residues in the CDR3. The germline V and J ends were trimmed by 3 bases and 3 bases, with 12 bases remaining between them. The CDR3 sequence is CASSLGWSNYEQYF. In DNA, the CDR3 is TGTGCCAGCAGCTTGGGGTGGTCTAACTACGAGCAGTACTTC. Full variable domain (missing parts from reference TRBV7-2 and TRBJ2-7): GAGVSQSPSNKVTEKGKDVELRCDPISGHTALYWYRQSLGQGLEFLIYFQGNSAPDKSGLPSDRFSAERTGGSVSTLTIQRTQQEDSAVYLCASSLGWSNYEQYFGPGTRLTVT.

The V gene is TRBV6-6, the J gene TRBJ2-2; TRBD2 matches at 10 bases. With V trimmed by 3 bases and J by 0 bases, 1 base remained unmatched. This CDR3 contains 16 residues. From germline, CDR1 is MNHNY and CDR2 SVGAGI (reference sequence). CDR3 DNA: TGTGCCAGCAGTTATGGACTAGCGGCGAACACCGGGGAGCTGTTTTTT. It specifies CASSYGLAANTGELFF.

This clonotype came up a few times. This sequence joins TRBV19 and TRBJ2-4, with a weak D call TRBD2 (6 bases). Germline CDR1 reads LNHDA; CDR2 reads SQIVND (reference sequence). V was cut by 7 bases and J by 6 bases, with 19 bases left in between. The CDR3 loop spans 15 amino acids. The CDR3 sequence: CASTMDPRRGNIQYF. CDR3 coding DNA: TGTGCCAGTACTATGGACCCTAGGAGGGGAAACATTCAGTACTTC.

This chain links TRBV10-3 with TRBJ1-6; no firm D call. Germline CDR1 and CDR2: ENHRY and SYGVKD. The CDR3 covers 14 residues. Trimming left V 3 bases short and J 5 bases short, with 8 bases between. The CDR3 DNA is TGTGCCATCAGTGACCGGGAGAATAATTCACCCCTCCACTTT. Its protein product is CAISDRENNSPLHF.

This chain uses TRBV12-3 or TRBV12-4 with TRBJ2-1; 7 positions agree with TRBD2. With 8 bases clipped from V and 3 bases from J, the junction kept 10 bases outside the gene matches. This CDR3 comprises 15 residues. The CDR3 sequence is CASATLAARYNEQFF. Written as DNA, the CDR3 is TGTGCCAGCGCGACTCTAGCGGCCCGCTACAATGAGCAGTTCTTC.

The rearrangement links TRBV10-3 to TRBJ2-1; D unresolved. Germline CDR1 ENHRY, CDR2 SYGVKD. V lost 3 bases and J lost 8, with 11 bases in between. The CDR3 contains 13 residues. CDR3 nucleotides: TGTGCCATCAGTGAAGTTGGGGTCTATGAGCAGTTCTTC. Amino acids: CAISEVGVYEQFF.

This clonotype showed up just a few times. J is TRBJ2-7 and V is TRBV4-3, with 7 nucleotides matching TRBD2. CDR3 size: 16 residues. Germline CDR1 and CDR2: LGHNA and YSLEER. V shed 2 bases, J shed 3 bases, and the junction held 10 bases outside the gene matches. CDR3 sequence: CASSQSRAGAVYEQYF. CDR3 DNA: TGCGCCAGCAGCCAATCCCGGGCGGGAGCCGTCTACGAGCAGTACTTC.

V and J are TRBV20-1 and TRBJ2-1; D may correspond to TRBD1 or TRBD2 (5 bases each). Trimming cost V 0 bases and J 4 bases, with 22 bases left between them. CDR3 length equals 18 residues. Germline V gene lookup returns CDR1 DFQATT and CDR2 SNEGSKA (reference sequence). The CDR3 sequence: CSARDRLMGTPLYNEQFF. The CDR3, as DNA: TGCAGTGCTAGAGATCGCCTTATGGGGACCCCGCTTTACAATGAGCAGTTCTTC.

This clonotype appeared a few times. J is TRBJ1-5 and V is TRBV27, with D perhaps TRBD1 (6 bases). V gave up 6 bases and J gave up 6 bases, with 9 bases separating them. CDR1 is MNHEY and CDR2 is SMNVEV in the germline V gene (reference sequence). CDR3 length: 12 residues. This CDR3 is CASRTGGQPQHF. CDR3 nucleotide sequence: TGTGCCAGCAGGACAGGTGGTCAGCCCCAGCATTTT.

Ten or more counts support this clonotype. The chain links TRBV6-1 to TRBJ2-7, with TRBD2 matching 8 bases. CDR1 and CDR2 from the germline V gene are MNHNS and SASEGT. The CDR3 totals 14 residues. After removal of 7 bases from V and 4 bases from J, the junction contained 9 bases not matched to a gene. The CDR3 DNA is TGTGCCAGCACGGTTGAGGCGGGGGGTTACGAGCAGTACTTC. Translating gives CASTVEAGGYEQYF.

This sequence joins TRBV7-8 and TRBJ2-3; tentative D call: TRBD2 (5 bases). V lost 5 bases to trimming and J lost 13 bases, with 13 bases between them. Germline V gives CDR1 SGHVS, CDR2 FQNEAQ. The CDR3 loop spans 11 amino acids. DNA of the CDR3: TGTGCCAGCAGCCCCGGTCGGCGGGAGTATTTT. This sequence encodes CASSPGRREYF.

The chain recombines TRBV4-3 with TRBJ2-2, with unresolved D. The germline V gene encodes CDR1 LGHNA and CDR2 YSLEER. V shed 4 bases and J shed 2 bases, with 11 bases lying between them. This CDR3 contains 15 residues. The DNA of the CDR3 is TGCGCCAGCAGCCGCGGTGGGATCAACACCGGGGAGCTGTTTTTT. This sequence encodes CASSRGGINTGELFF.

This chain links TRBV29-1 with TRBJ2-2, with D maybe TRBD1 (6 bases). This CDR3 has 15 residues. Germline loops: CDR1 SQVTM, CDR2 ANQGSEA. Trimming pared 3 bases from V and 1 base from J, leaving 12 bases between. The CDR3, as DNA: TGCAGCGTTGAGGGTCAGGGGAAGAACACCGGGGAGCTGTTTTTT. Its translation is CSVEGQGKNTGELFF.

The V gene is TRBV5-1, the J gene TRBJ1-6; tentatively, D is TRBD1 (5 bases). The V gene lost 0 bases and the J gene lost 8 bases, with 12 bases spanning the gap. Germline CDR1 reads SGHRS; CDR2 reads YFSETQ. This CDR3 has 15 amino acids. CDR3 region: CASSLGGARDSPLHF. CDR3 bases: TGCGCCAGCAGCTTGGGGGGCGCACGGGATTCACCCCTCCACTTT.

The chain employs TRBV9 and TRBJ2-3, with D possibly TRBD2 on 6 matching bases. Per the germline V gene, CDR1 is SGDLS and CDR2 is YYNGEE. The CDR3 loop spans 16 amino acids. V lost 4 bases to trimming and J lost 3 bases, with 18 bases between them. Written as DNA, the CDR3 is TGTGCCAGCAGCCTCTCTAACGGGAGAAGGACAGATACGCAGTATTTT. Amino acids: CASSLSNGRRTDTQYF.

The chain combines TRBV24-1 with TRBJ2-1; 8 bases are shared with TRBD1. The CDR3 covers 14 residues. Looked up from germline, CDR1 is KGHDR and CDR2 is SFDVKD. V was pared by 7 bases and J by 9 bases, with 10 bases of the junction left unmatched. As DNA, the CDR3 is TGTGCCACCAGATCCGGGACAGGTAAAGGTGAGCAGTTCTTC. Its protein product is CATRSGTGKGEQFF.

The V and J genes are TRBV29-1 and TRBJ1-1, with D uncertain. There are 11 residues in the CDR3. Germline values: CDR1 SQVTM, CDR2 ANQGSEA. V was trimmed by 5 bases and J by 8 bases, leaving 12 bases between them. CDR3 protein: CSVLTEKEAFF. The DNA of the CDR3 is TGCAGCGTTTTGACGGAAAAGGAAGCTTTCTTT.

A few counts support this clonotype. The genes are TRBV7-8 and TRBJ1-1; the D gene is possibly TRBD1 (6 bases). This CDR3 region has 16 residues. Germline CDR1 SGHVS, CDR2 FQNEAQ. Trimming cost V 5 bases and J 0 bases, with 16 bases left between them. CDR3: CASSVSAGGLNTEAFF. DNA of the CDR3: TGTGCCAGCAGCGTCTCGGCGGGGGGCCTGAACACTGAAGCTTTCTTT.

This clonotype was observed a few times. The chain recombines TRBV6-1 with TRBJ2-7; D could derive from TRBD1 or TRBD2 (5 bases each). The V gene lost 5 bases and the J gene lost 1 base, with 9 bases spanning the gap. The CDR3 contains 13 residues. Germline assignment: CDR1 MNHNS and CDR2 SASEGT. The CDR3, as DNA: TGTGCCAGCAGTTGGGACGGATCCTACGAGCAGTACTTC. Translation: CASSWDGSYEQYF.

The chain employs TRBV6-1 and TRBJ2-7; D is unresolved. In germline, CDR1 is MNHNS, CDR2 SASEGT. This CDR3 region has 19 residues. Trimming took 1 base from V and 0 from J, leaving 22 bases between them. CDR3 sequence reads: CASSEDSGTPTYLSYEQYF. CDR3 nucleotides: TGTGCCAGCAGTGAAGATTCTGGCACACCGACCTACCTCTCCTACGAGCAGTACTTC.

This clonotype has a handful of counts. V and J are TRBV29-1 and TRBJ2-7, with 11 bases aligning to TRBD1. The CDR3 is made up of 13 amino acids. Germline CDR1 SQVTM, CDR2 ANQGSEA. With 7 bases clipped from V and 2 bases from J, the junction kept 4 bases outside the gene matches. CDR3 in amino acids: CSAGTGGAYEQYF. The CDR3 DNA reads as TGCAGCGCCGGGACAGGGGGAGCCTACGAGCAGTACTTC.

This clonotype has a count of ten or more. This sequence joins TRBV5-6 and TRBJ2-2; D is possibly TRBD1 or TRBD2 (6 bases each). This CDR3 is 15 amino acids long. The V end was cut by 2 bases, the J end by 2 bases, with 10 bases between. Germline CDR1 and CDR2: SGHDT and YYEEEE. The CDR3 nucleotides read TGTGCCAGCAGCTTCGGGGGACATAACACCGGGGAGCTGTTTTTT. Amino acid sequence: CASSFGGHNTGELFF.

The chain recombines TRBV5-1 with TRBJ2-1; 9 positions match TRBD2. This CDR3 spans 16 amino acids. J gave up 7 bases and V 3 bases, and 11 bases lay outside the gene matches. Germline CDR1 SGHRS, CDR2 YFSETQ. The DNA of the CDR3 is TGCGCCAGCAGCTCGGGCTGGCGGGAGGGCCGTAATGAGCAGTTCTTC. It yields the protein CASSSGWREGRNEQFF.

The chain recombines TRBV7-9 with TRBJ2-1, with D possibly matching TRBD2 (5 bases). The V gene's germline CDR1 is SEHNR and CDR2 FQNEAQ (reference sequence). Trimming pared 6 bases from V and 3 bases from J, leaving 12 bases between. The length of the CDR3 is 14 residues. The CDR3 DNA follows: TGTGCCAGCAGTTTGCGGGCCCTCTACAATGAGCAGTTCTTC. Its protein is CASSLRALYNEQFF.

This clonotype was seen more than once but under ten times. The chain couples TRBV27 to TRBJ1-2; D is uncertain. The CDR3 contains 12 residues. Between the trimmed V and J ends, which lost 5 bases and 7 bases, there was a span of 11 bases. CDR1 MNHEY and CDR2 SMNVEV come from the germline V gene (reference sequence). Written as DNA, the CDR3 is TGTGCCAGCAGTAACGGGCCTGGTGGCTACACCTTC. The encoded protein is CASSNGPGGYTF.

In its sample, this clonotype was seen a few times. The V and J genes are TRBV7-3 and TRBJ1-1, with D unclear. The CDR3 length is 13 residues. Germline V gene lookup returns CDR1 SGHTA and CDR2 FQGTGA. Trimming shortened V by 2 bases and J by 1 base, and 5 bases separated the two germline ends. CDR3 sequence reads: CASSLQSNTEAFF. The CDR3 nucleotides read TGTGCCAGCAGCTTACAGTCGAACACTGAAGCTTTCTTT.